Listed here are 7 T cell receptor beta chains from one sample, sequenced in a study of blood T cell repertoires in COVID-19. Repertoires were generated with immunoSEQ multiplex PCR, while TCRdb's copy carries only in-frame clones and drops some. The data show approximately 200,000 clones, around 86% seen once. Sequencing used peripheral blood. The source is a man aged 45-65 years with acute or convalescent COVID-19.

This clone has only a few counts. The V call is TRBV16, the J call TRBJ1-4, with no clear D. Germline CDR1 and CDR2: KGHSY and FQNENV. V lost 0 bases and J 5 bases, leaving 10 bases between the germline ends. CDR3 size: 15 residues. CDR3 region: CASSQSRAPNEKLFF. As DNA, the CDR3 is TGTGCCAGCAGCCAATCGAGGGCCCCAAATGAAAAACTGTTTTTT. Using reference TRBV16 and TRBJ1-4 for the parts outside the CDR3, the full variable domain is GEEVAQTPKHLVRGEGQKAKLYCAPIKGHSYVFWYQQVLKNEFKFLISFQNENVFDETGMPKERFSAKCLPNSPCSLEIQATKLEDSAVYFCASSQSRAPNEKLFFGSGTQLSVL.

The CDR3 sequence: CASSLVGGTYEQYF. CDR3 DNA: TGTGCCAGCAGTTTAGTCGGGGGAACGTACGAGCAGTACTTC. The chain uses TRBV27 and TRBJ2-7; TRBD2 is a possible D gene (6 bases). The CDR3 sequence is 14 residues long. The germline V gene has CDR1 MNHEY and CDR2 SMNVEV (reference sequence). Trimming took off 2 bases at V and 4 bases at J, with 12 bases between the two ends.

For the CDR3, the DNA is TGCGCCAGCAAAACGGGACTCACCACAGATACGCAGTATTTT. Protein: CASKTGLTTDTQYF. The chain is built from TRBV5-1 and TRBJ2-3, with D possibly TRBD2 on 6 matching bases. This CDR3 contains 14 residues. CDR1 is SGHRS, CDR2 YFSETQ, per germline. The V and J ends lost 6 bases and 2 bases respectively, with 13 bases between them.

The V gene is TRBV6-5, the J gene TRBJ1-1; TRBD1 matches 8 bases. Germline assignment: CDR1 MNHEY and CDR2 SVGAGI. This CDR3 has 15 amino acids. J lost 1 base, V lost 2 bases, and 3 bases had no gene match. CDR3 sequence reads: CASSYDRGENTEAFF. The CDR3 region has the DNA TGTGCCAGCAGTTACGACAGGGGCGAGAACACTGAAGCTTTCTTT.

The V call is TRBV5-4, the J call TRBJ2-7; D is possibly TRBD1 (5 bases). This CDR3 has 13 residues. Germline-derived CDR1 and CDR2 are SGHNT and YYREEE (reference sequence). V lost 3 bases and J 7 bases, leaving 14 bases between the germline ends. The CDR3 is CASSYFQGREQYF. CDR3 nucleotides: TGTGCCAGCAGCTATTTCCAGGGTCGGGAGCAGTACTTC.

The J gene is TRBJ1-2, the V gene TRBV30, with D perhaps TRBD1 (5 bases). CDR3 length: 14 residues. Germline-derived CDR1 and CDR2 are GTSNPN and SVGIG (reference sequence). V lost 1 base and J 2 bases, leaving 11 bases between the germline ends. DNA of the CDR3: TGTGCCTGGAGTGACTGGGGACTAAACTATGGCTACACCTTC. This codes for CAWSDWGLNYGYTF.

The V call is TRBV6-5, the J call TRBJ1-1, with TRBD1 identical over 9 bases. Trimming removed 6 bases from V and 4 bases from J; junction bases left unmatched: 9. CDR1 is MNHEY and CDR2 is SVGAGI in the germline V gene. The CDR3 is 15 residues long. The CDR3 DNA follows: TGTGCCAGCAGCTTCGCACCGGGACAGGGCACTGAAGCTTTCTTT. It yields the protein CASSFAPGQGTEAFF.